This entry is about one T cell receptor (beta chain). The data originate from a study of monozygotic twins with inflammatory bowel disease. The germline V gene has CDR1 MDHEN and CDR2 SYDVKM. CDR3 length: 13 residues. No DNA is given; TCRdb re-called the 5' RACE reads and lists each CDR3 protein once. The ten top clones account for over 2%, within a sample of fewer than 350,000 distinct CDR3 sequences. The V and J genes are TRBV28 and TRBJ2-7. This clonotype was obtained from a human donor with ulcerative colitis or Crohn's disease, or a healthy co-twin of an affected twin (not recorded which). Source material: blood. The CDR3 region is CASSLLWPYEQYF.